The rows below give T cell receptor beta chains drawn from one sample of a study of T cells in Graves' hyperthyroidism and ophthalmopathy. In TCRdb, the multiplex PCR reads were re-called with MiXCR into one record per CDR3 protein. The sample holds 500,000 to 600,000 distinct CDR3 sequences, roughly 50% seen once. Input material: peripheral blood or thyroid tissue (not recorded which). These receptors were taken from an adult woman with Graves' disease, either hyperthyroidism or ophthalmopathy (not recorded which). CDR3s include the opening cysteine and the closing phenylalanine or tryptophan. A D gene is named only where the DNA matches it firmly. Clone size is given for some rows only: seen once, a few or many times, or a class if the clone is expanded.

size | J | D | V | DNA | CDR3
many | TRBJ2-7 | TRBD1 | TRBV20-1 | TGCAGTGCTAGAGATCACCGACGGGACAGCCGCTACGAGCAGTACTTC | CSARDHRRDSRYEQYF
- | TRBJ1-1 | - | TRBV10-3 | TGTGCCATCGGGGCGGACAACACTGAAGCTTTCTTT | CAIGADNTEAFF
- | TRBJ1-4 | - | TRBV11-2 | TGTGCCAGCAGCTTTGTGGGGGAGAATGAAAAACTGTTTTTT | CASSFVGENEKLFF
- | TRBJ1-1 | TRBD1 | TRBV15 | TGTGCCACCAGCAGAGACCGACAGGGGGCACTAGAAGCTTTCTTT | CATSRDRQGALEAFF
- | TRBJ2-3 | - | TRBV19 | TGTGCCAGTAGTACCCAGGGGAGCACAGATACGCAGTATTTT | CASSTQGSTDTQYF
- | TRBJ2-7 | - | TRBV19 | TGTGCCAGCAGCCTGGCAGGACACAGCAATGAGCAGTACTTC | CASSLAGHSNEQYF
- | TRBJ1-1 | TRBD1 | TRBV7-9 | TGTGCCAGCACCGATTCAGACAGGGGGACTGAAGCTTTCTTT | CASTDSDRGTEAFF
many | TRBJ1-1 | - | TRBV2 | TGTGCCAGCAGTACGCGACCCCAACGGATGAACACTGAAGCTTTCTTT | CASSTRPQRMNTEAFF
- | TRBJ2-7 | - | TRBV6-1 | TGTGCCAGCAGTGAAGGGACCTGGGAGCACTACTTC | CASSEGTWEHYF
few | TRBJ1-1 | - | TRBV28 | TGTGCCAGCAGTTTATGGCAGGAAGCTTTCTTT | CASSLWQEAFF
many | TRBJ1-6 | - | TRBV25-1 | TGTGCCAGCAGTGCTCACCTTCTCGGGCCGGCCTCACCCCTCCACTTT | CASSAHLLGPASPLHF
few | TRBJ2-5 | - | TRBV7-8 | TGTGCCAGCAGCCCCTCCGCGGGCCCGGGCTGGACCCAGTACTTC | CASSPSAGPGWTQYF
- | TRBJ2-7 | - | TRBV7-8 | TGTGCCAGCAGCCCCCCCCAGGTCACCTCCTACGAGCAGTACTTC | CASSPPQVTSYEQYF
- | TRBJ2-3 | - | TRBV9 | TGTGCCAGCAGCGTCGGGGCGGGAAGCACAGATACGCAGTATTTT | CASSVGAGSTDTQYF
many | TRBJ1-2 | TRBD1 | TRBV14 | TGTGCCAGCAGCCTACGGGGGACAGTCGATCTTGACTATGGCTACACCTTC | CASSLRGTVDLDYGYTF
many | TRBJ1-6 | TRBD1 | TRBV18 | TGTGCCAGTTCGCCGGGACAGACACCAAATTCACCCCTCCACTTT | CASSPGQTPNSPLHF
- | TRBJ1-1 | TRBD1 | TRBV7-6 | TGTGCCAGCAGCTTAGTAGGACAGGGGGCGCCGAACACTGAAGCTTTCTTT | CASSLVGQGAPNTEAFF
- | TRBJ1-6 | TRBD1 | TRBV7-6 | TGTGCCAGCATCAGGGACAGCCAAAGATCCCTCCACTTT | CASIRDSQRSLHF
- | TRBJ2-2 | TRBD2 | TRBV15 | TGTGCCACCAGCGTGGCTAGCGGGAGGACTGGGGAGCTGTTTTTT | CATSVASGRTGELFF
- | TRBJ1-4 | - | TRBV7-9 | - | CASSQPPDGYTFGIANEKLFF
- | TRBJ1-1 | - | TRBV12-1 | TGTGCCAGCAGCCATCCTCGGACAGCCCTCTTTGGTCGCTACACTGAAGCTTTCTTT | CASSHPRTALFGRYTEAFF
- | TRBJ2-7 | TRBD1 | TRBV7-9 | TGTGCCAGCAGCCAAAACCGGGACAGGTTGTACGAGCAGTACTTC | CASSQNRDRLYEQYF
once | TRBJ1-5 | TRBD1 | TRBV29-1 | TGCAGCGCCACGACAGGGATCGTGAATCAGCCCCAGCATTTT | CSATTGIVNQPQHF
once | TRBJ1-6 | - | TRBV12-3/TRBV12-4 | TGTGCCAGCAGCCCCAGCGGGATCTATAATTCACCCCTCCACTTT | CASSPSGIYNSPLHF
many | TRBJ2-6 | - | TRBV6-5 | TGTGCCAGCAGTGCACAGGGTGGTTCTGGGGCCAACGTCCTGACTTTC | CASSAQGGSGANVLTF
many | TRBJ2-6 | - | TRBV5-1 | TGCGCCAGCAGCTTGACAGGTGCTATCTCTGGGGCCAACGTCCTGACTTTC | CASSLTGAISGANVLTF
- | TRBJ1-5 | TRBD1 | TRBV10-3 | TGTGCCAGCAGGGGGACAGGGGGTCCAAATCAGCCCCAGCATTTT | CASRGTGGPNQPQHF
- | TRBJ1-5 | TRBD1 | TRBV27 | TGTGCCAGCAGGGTACAGGGGGCTCATCAGCCCCAGCATTTT | CASRVQGAHQPQHF
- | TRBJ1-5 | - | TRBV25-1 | TGTGCCAGCAGTGAGGTGGGGGCCGGCAATCAGCCCCAGCATTTT | CASSEVGAGNQPQHF